What follows are 19 T cell receptor beta chains derived from one specimen sequenced in a study of neurological immune-mediated disorders. One entry per CDR3 protein, called by TCRdb with MiXCR from the 5' RACE reads. Among about 70,000 distinct CDR3 sequences listed, 4.8% were seen once. The sample taken for sequencing was PBMCs. The origin of the receptors is a woman aged 70-85 years with multiple sclerosis.

In this sample, this clonotype turned up many times. The chain has TRBV7-9 and TRBJ2-3, with 10 bases that match TRBD2. The CDR3 length is 16 residues. The germline CDR1 and CDR2 sequences are SEHNR and FQNEAQ (reference sequence). V lost 6 bases, J lost 2 bases, and 8 bases stayed unmatched. DNA for the CDR3: TGTGCCAGCAGGTCCCTAGCGGGAGCCCCCACAGATACGCAGTATTTT. This gives the protein CASRSLAGAPTDTQYF.

J is TRBJ1-1 and V is TRBV6-5; 7 bases are shared with TRBD1. Germline CDR1 and CDR2: MNHEY and SVGAGI. The CDR3 totals 15 residues. The V segment lost 7 bases and the J segment 2 bases; nucleotides outside the gene matches: 10. The CDR3 region has the DNA TGTGCCAGCATCCCGACAGGGCGGATTAACACTGAAGCTTTCTTT. Its protein is CASIPTGRINTEAFF.

This clonotype qualifies as medium-sized. The chain combines TRBV12-3 or TRBV12-4 with TRBJ2-7; 7 bases agree with TRBD2. The CDR3 extends over 15 amino acids. V lost 2 bases to trimming and J lost 0 bases; unmatched junction nucleotides: 4. The CDR3 nucleotides read TGTGCCAGCAGTTTAAGCGGGAATCCCTCCTACGAGCAGTACTTC. Translating it yields CASSLSGNPSYEQYF.

This clonotype was seen more than once but under ten times. The genes are TRBV20-1 and TRBJ2-5; 8 bases fit TRBD2. Germline lookup yields CDR1 DFQATT and CDR2 SNEGSKA (reference sequence). This CDR3 is 15 amino acids long. J gave up 5 bases and V 3 bases, and 11 bases lay outside the gene matches. This CDR3 reads CSASLSRASGETQYF. The CDR3 DNA follows: TGCAGTGCTAGCCTTTCCCGCGCTAGCGGGGAGACCCAGTACTTC.

In this sample, this clonotype turned up many times. The J gene is TRBJ1-5, the V gene TRBV4-1; D is ambiguous. This CDR3 comprises 16 residues. CDR1 MGHRA and CDR2 YSYEKL come from the germline V gene. Trimming pared 0 bases from V and 2 bases from J, leaving 11 bases between. CDR3: CASSQEGRYGNQPQHF. As DNA, the CDR3 is TGCGCCAGCAGCCAAGAAGGGCGGTATGGCAATCAGCCCCAGCATTTT.

This clonotype occurred many times. The chain is built from TRBV20-1 and TRBJ1-1, with 10 bases aligning to TRBD1. Germline V gene sequence: CDR1 DFQATT, CDR2 SNEGSKA (reference sequence). This CDR3 spans 18 amino acids. V lost 0 bases and J lost 5; bases outside the gene matches: 15. The CDR3 DNA follows: TGCAGTGCTAGAGATTCGACTACCCGGGACAGGGGCGGAACTGAAGCTTTCTTT. Translation gives CSARDSTTRDRGGTEAFF.

This clonotype was seen ten or more times. V and J are TRBV20-1 and TRBJ1-1; D possibly corresponds to TRBD1 (5 bases). This CDR3 spans 14 amino acids. The ends were cut back, 1 base at V and 6 bases at J, with 15 bases in the middle. Germline assignment: CDR1 DFQATT and CDR2 SNEGSKA (reference sequence). The CDR3 nucleotides read TGCAGTGCTAGAGGGACGGGGGGATCGGCTGAAGCTTTCTTT. It yields the protein CSARGTGGSAEAFF.

This clonotype has at least ten counts. The chain links TRBV10-3 to TRBJ2-3, with D possibly TRBD2 on 5 matching bases. Trimming removed 0 bases at V and 7 bases at J, with 14 bases between. Germline V gene data show CDR1 as ENHRY and CDR2 as SYGVKD. The CDR3 consists of 15 residues. The CDR3 reads CAISESSAGGHTQYF. The DNA for the CDR3 is TGTGCCATCAGTGAGTCATCGGCCGGCGGGCATACGCAGTATTTT.

This clonotype was detected ten times or more. V and J are TRBV27 and TRBJ2-7, with a weak D call TRBD2 (6 bases). The CDR3 has 13 residues. CDR1 MNHEY and CDR2 SMNVEV come from the germline V gene (reference sequence). V lost 5 bases and J lost 4, with 12 bases in between. The CDR3 region is CASSVAEGYEQYF. The CDR3, as DNA: TGTGCCAGCAGTGTAGCGGAGGGGTACGAGCAGTACTTC.

The J gene is TRBJ2-7, the V gene TRBV4-3; D possibly corresponds to TRBD1 (5 bases). In germline, CDR1 is LGHNA, CDR2 YSLEER. V was clipped by 2 bases and J by 2 bases, with 10 bases between them. There are 14 residues in the CDR3. The CDR3 here is CASSQRADTYEQYF. As DNA, the CDR3 is TGCGCCAGCAGCCAAAGGGCGGACACCTACGAGCAGTACTTC.

As for this clonotype: The conserved phenylalanine or tryptophan is not found at the CDR3 terminus, so this likely reflects a read error. The chain employs TRBV5-1 and TRBJ2-5; 13 bases fit TRBD2. The junction had 6 bases not matched to a gene; V was cut back by 2 bases and J by 5 bases. The CDR3 has 16 amino acids. CDR1 is SGHRS, CDR2 YFSETQ, per germline. The CDR3, as DNA: TGCGCCAGCAGCTTCGGACTAGCGGGAGTTCAGGAGACCCAGTACAAC. This translates into CASSFGLAGVQETQYN.

The sample holds a few counts of this clonotype. The chain couples TRBV5-1 to TRBJ2-3; no reliable D call. The germline CDR1 and CDR2 sequences are SGHRS and YFSETQ. V lost 2 bases to trimming and J lost 1 base, with 8 bases between them. This CDR3 spans 14 amino acids. This CDR3 is CASSFFGGTDTQYF. CDR3 coding DNA: TGCGCCAGCAGCTTCTTCGGAGGCACAGATACGCAGTATTTT. The whole variable domain, remainder taken from reference TRBV5-1 and TRBJ2-3, is KAGVTQTPRYLIKTRGQQVTLSCSPISGHRSVSWYQQTPGQGLQFLFEYFSETQRNKGNFPGRFSGRQFSNSRSEMNVSTLELGDSALYLCASSFFGGTDTQYFGPGTRLTVL.

This clonotype occurred many times. The V gene is TRBV20-1, the J gene TRBJ1-1, with D perhaps TRBD1 (5 bases). Germline-derived CDR1 and CDR2 are DFQATT and SNEGSKA (reference sequence). The CDR3 extends over 14 amino acids. V was clipped by 6 bases and J by 5 bases, with 19 bases between them. CDR3 DNA: TGCAGTGCACCGGCTAAGGGGATCTGGACTGAAGCTTTCTTT. Translated, it gives CSAPAKGIWTEAFF.

This clonotype was observed many times. The CDR3 DNA reads TGTGCCAGCAGTTTACTGTCTGGCCTGAGGGATACGCAGTATTTT. It encodes CASSLLSGLRDTQYF. This chain connects TRBV12-3 or TRBV12-4 to TRBJ2-3; D is ambiguous. CDR3 length: 15 amino acids. Trimming took 2 bases from V and 6 from J, leaving 15 bases between them.

This clonotype was counted at least ten times. The chain has TRBV10-3 and TRBJ1-4; the match to TRBD1 covers 11 bases. The CDR3 covers 15 residues. Germline values: CDR1 ENHRY, CDR2 SYGVKD. V shed 2 bases and J 4 bases; nucleotides not matched to a gene: 0. This CDR3 is CAISEGTGGNEKLFF. The CDR3 bases are TGTGCCATCAGTGAGGGGACAGGGGGTAATGAAAAACTGTTTTTT.

This clonotype occurred many times. The CDR3 protein is CSAGGRSTDTQYF. The CDR3 DNA sequence: TGCAGTGCTGGGGGGAGGAGCACAGATACGCAGTATTTT. The chain recombines TRBV20-1 with TRBJ2-3, with D maybe TRBD2 (6 bases). V lost 5 bases, J lost 0 bases, and 9 bases lay in between. Germline values: CDR1 DFQATT, CDR2 SNEGSKA (reference sequence). The CDR3 is 13 amino acids.

This clonotype has ten or more counts. The CDR3 DNA is TGTGCCAGCAGGCGACAGGCTGGGAACACTGAAGCTTTCTTT. As protein: CASRRQAGNTEAFF. The chain has TRBV7-9 and TRBJ1-1; a possible D gene is TRBD1 (6 bases). Trimming left V 6 bases short and J 1 base short, with 12 bases between. This CDR3 contains 14 residues. Germline CDR1 SEHNR, CDR2 FQNEAQ (reference sequence).

This clonotype has a count of ten or more. This rearrangement joins TRBV6-6 to TRBJ1-2, with D perhaps matching TRBD1 (5 bases). Germline-derived CDR1 and CDR2 are MNHNY and SVGAGI (reference sequence). The CDR3 length is 14 residues. The CDR3 coding sequence is TGTGCGGCGAAATCCTCGGGGGGTAACTATGGCTACACCTTC. Translation gives CAAKSSGGNYGYTF.

There are many counts of this clonotype. V gene TRBV7-6 combines with J gene TRBJ2-5; D not certain. The CDR3 has 13 amino acids. Trimming shortened V by 6 bases and J by 2 bases, and 10 bases separated the two germline ends. Germline CDR1 and CDR2: SGHVS and FNYEAQ. The CDR3 loop reads CASRSTAQETQYF. The CDR3 region has the DNA TGTGCCAGCAGATCGACGGCTCAAGAGACCCAGTACTTC.